A single sample gave rise to the 18 T cell receptor beta chains below, sequenced in a study of blood T cell repertoires in COVID-19. The repertoire was sequenced with immunoSEQ multiplex PCR; TCRdb's copy has only in-frame clones and lacks some. Here the sample spans 25,000 to 30,000 clones, roughly nine tenths being singletons. Sequencing used peripheral blood. These receptors were obtained from a man over 45 with active COVID-19.

This clone was seen just once. In DNA form, the CDR3 reads TGTGCCAGTAGTATTGTCGGCGGTGGGGGCTACACCTTC. Translated: CASSIVGGGGYTF. J is TRBJ1-2 and V is TRBV19; D not certain. Germline assignment: CDR1 LNHDA and CDR2 SQIVND (reference sequence). Trimming left V 3 bases short and J 8 bases short, with 13 bases between. The CDR3 runs 13 residues.

The chain joins TRBV19 to TRBJ2-7, with 8 bases that match TRBD2. The CDR3 length is 14 residues. Germline V gene data show CDR1 as LNHDA and CDR2 as SQIVND (reference sequence). J lost 7 bases, V lost 3 bases, and 8 bases had no gene match. CDR3 DNA: TGTGCCAGTAGTATTGGGGCGGGAGGAGGTGAGCAGTACTTC. Translating it yields CASSIGAGGGEQYF.

The count of this clone is one. The chain employs TRBV24-1 and TRBJ1-4; D is perhaps TRBD1 (5 bases). This CDR3 contains 16 residues. CDR1 and CDR2 (germline): KGHDR, SFDVKD. V lost 4 bases, J lost 4 bases, and 15 bases lay in between. The CDR3 spells CATSDPPQGGNEKLFF. CDR3 bases: TGTGCCACCAGTGACCCCCCGCAGGGAGGTAATGAAAAACTGTTTTTT.

The rearrangement joins TRBV5-1 to TRBJ1-2; possibly TRBD1 for D (5 bases). The CDR3 runs to 15 residues. Deletions cut 2 bases from V and 0 bases from J, with 11 bases between. From germline, CDR1 is SGHRS and CDR2 YFSETQ. For the CDR3, the DNA is TGCGCCAGCAGCTTCTTTACGACAGCTAACTATGGCTACACCTTC. Residues: CASSFFTTANYGYTF.

Here the CDR3 reads CASSLSRRNERTNTGELFF. Here the CDR3 DNA reads TGTGCCAGCAGCTTATCCCGCCGCAACGAGCGAACGAACACCGGGGAGCTGTTTTTT. The genes are TRBV7-8 and TRBJ2-2; D remains ambiguous. Germline-derived CDR1 and CDR2 are SGHVS and FQNEAQ. The CDR3 has 19 residues. V was pared by 2 bases and J by 0 bases, with 19 bases between. Drawing the rest from reference TRBV7-8 and TRBJ2-2, the complete variable domain is GAGVSQSPRYKVAKRGQDVALRCDPISGHVSLFWYQQALGQGPEFLTYFQNEAQLDKSGLPSDRFFAERPEGSVSTLKIQRTQQEDSAVYLCASSLSRRNERTNTGELFFGEGSRLTVL.

V usage is TRBV4-1 and J usage is TRBJ2-3, with 8 bases identical to TRBD2. V was pared by 4 bases and J by 2 bases, with 11 bases of the junction left unmatched. Looked up from germline, CDR1 is MGHRA and CDR2 is YSYEKL. CDR3 length: 17 residues. CDR3 region: CASSPARTSLNTDTQYF. CDR3 in DNA: TGCGCCAGCAGCCCGGCTAGGACTAGCCTGAACACAGATACGCAGTATTTT.

This chain connects TRBV28 to TRBJ2-1; 10 bases fit TRBD2. The V and J ends lost 7 bases and 6 bases, in that order; junction bases with no gene match: 9. Per the germline V gene, CDR1 is MDHEN and CDR2 is SYDVKM. CDR3 length equals 15 residues. The CDR3: CASTLAGVPSNEQFF. The CDR3 DNA sequence: TGTGCCAGCACTCTAGCGGGAGTCCCGAGCAATGAGCAGTTCTTC.

The J gene is TRBJ2-3, the V gene TRBV12-3 or TRBV12-4; D call uncertain. Deletions cut 2 bases from V and 7 bases from J, with 7 bases between. CDR3 size: 12 residues. CDR3 nucleotide sequence: TGTGCCAGCAGTTTACCCGGGTATACGCAGTATTTT. Translated: CASSLPGYTQYF.

This clone was observed a single time. The rearrangement links TRBV6-6 to TRBJ1-2; D is ambiguous. V was cut by 6 bases and J by 4 bases, with 12 bases left in between. There are 13 residues in the CDR3. The germline V gene encodes CDR1 MNHNY and CDR2 SVGAGI (reference sequence). CDR3 in DNA: TGTGCCAGCAGAGCAGGTTTAGGCTATGGCTACACCTTC. Its protein product is CASRAGLGYGYTF.

This clone appeared once. The rearrangement links TRBV6-5 to TRBJ2-1; 13 bases agree with TRBD2. The CDR3 totals 14 residues. The germline CDR1 and CDR2 sequences are MNHEY and SVGAGI. V trimming: 7 bases; J trimming: 7 bases; junction bases outside the gene matches: 4. CDR3 sequence (DNA): TGTGCCAGCACCGGGACTAGCGGGAAGAATGAGCAGTTCTTC. This sequence encodes CASTGTSGKNEQFF.

This chain links TRBV27 with TRBJ2-1, with D uncertain. The CDR3 covers 16 residues. Germline loops: CDR1 MNHEY, CDR2 SMNVEV (reference sequence). Trimming left V 0 bases short and J 1 base short, with 10 bases between. The CDR3 nucleotides read TGTGCCAGCAGTTTATCCCCCATCCAATCCTACAATGAGCAGTTCTTC. Protein: CASSLSPIQSYNEQFF.

This rearrangement joins TRBV9 to TRBJ1-2; no definite D call. This CDR3 comprises 13 residues. Germline lookup yields CDR1 SGDLS and CDR2 YYNGEE. V gave up 0 bases and J gave up 2 bases, with 5 bases separating them. The CDR3 protein is CASSVDRNYGYTF. The CDR3 nucleotides are TGTGCCAGCAGCGTAGACAGAAACTATGGCTACACCTTC.

This clone was recorded a few times. The rearrangement uses TRBV19 and TRBJ2-4; 12 bases are shared with TRBD2. After removal of 3 bases from V and 8 bases from J, the junction contained 11 bases not matched to a gene. CDR1 LNHDA and CDR2 SQIVND come from the germline V gene (reference sequence). The CDR3 has 17 amino acids. Here the CDR3 reads CASSMSPPSGRVDIQYF. For the CDR3, the DNA is TGTGCCAGTAGTATGAGCCCCCCTAGCGGGAGGGTGGACATTCAGTACTTC.

This clone was picked up one time. J is TRBJ1-6 and V is TRBV18; D not resolved. This CDR3 spans 15 amino acids. The germline V and J ends were trimmed by 0 bases and 4 bases, with 7 bases remaining between them. Germline CDR1 and CDR2: KGHSH and LQKENI. The CDR3 sequence is CASSPPEEYNSPLHF. CDR3 bases: TGTGCCAGCTCACCACCGGAGGAATATAATTCACCCCTCCACTTT.

The chain recombines TRBV10-1 with TRBJ2-7; D possibly corresponds to TRBD2 (5 bases). CDR1 is WNHNN and CDR2 is SYGVQD in the germline V gene (reference sequence). V was trimmed by 0 bases and J by 12 bases, leaving 18 bases between them. The CDR3 is 14 residues long. This CDR3 reads CASSESTTRTELYF. The CDR3 DNA follows: TGCGCCAGCAGTGAGTCGACTACCCGGACGGAACTGTACTTC.

The rearrangement uses TRBV3-1 (or the pseudogene TRBV3-2) and TRBJ1-6; TRBD1 is a possible D gene (6 bases). CDR1 and CDR2 (germline): LGHDT, YNNKEL (reference sequence). This CDR3 region has 14 residues. V was trimmed by 0 bases and J by 6 bases, leaving 6 bases between them. The chain's CDR3 is CASSQDRGNSPLHF. CDR3 coding DNA: TGTGCCAGCAGCCAAGACAGGGGTAATTCACCCCTCCACTTT.

The chain employs TRBV5-5 and TRBJ2-2; D perhaps matches TRBD1 (6 bases). Germline CDR1 and CDR2: SGHKS and YYEKEE (reference sequence). The CDR3 is 15 amino acids. V lost 4 bases and J 2 bases, leaving 12 bases between the germline ends. The CDR3 DNA is TGTGCCAGCAGCCGCGGACAGCCTAACACCGGGGAGCTGTTTTTT. This sequence encodes CASSRGQPNTGELFF.

The chain employs TRBV3-1 (or the pseudogene TRBV3-2) and TRBJ2-5; TRBD1 is a possible D gene (5 bases). Trimming pared 6 bases from V and 1 base from J, leaving 15 bases between. The germline gives CDR1 LGHDT, CDR2 YNNKEL (reference sequence). This CDR3 has 15 amino acids. CDR3 sequence reads: CASRYGHAVQETQYF. The CDR3 DNA is TGTGCCAGCAGGTACGGACACGCTGTCCAAGAGACCCAGTACTTC.